This T cell receptor beta chain was profiled in a study of blood T cell repertoires in COVID-19. Study details: T cells, B-cell-depleted T cells, or PBMCs provided the cDNA or gDNA that served as material.

Seattle patient enrollment occurred during active infection, with longitudinal follow-up thereafter. Under the authors' procedure: Reference gene primer amplification gave nucleated cell count estimates. Method: immunoSEQ multiplex PCR; TCRdb's copy keeps in-frame clones and lacks some. V and J calls and clone size are as listed in that table; D and trimming were resolved from the DNA. In the table there are 150,000 to 200,000 clones, around 79% of which are singletons. Trimming stripped 5 bases from V and 1 base from J, with 14 bases between. Germline values: CDR1 SQVTM, CDR2 ANQGSEA. This CDR3 spans 14 amino acids.

This chain uses TRBV29-1 with TRBJ2-5, with D maybe TRBD1 (7 bases). This clonotype was obtained from a woman aged 40 to 50 with COVID-19, enrolled during active disease. Sequenced: peripheral blood. The CDR3 coding sequence is TGCAGCGTTTGCAGGGGGGCCGTCCAAGAGACCCAGTACTTC. Translated, it gives CSVCRGAVQETQYF.